The 27 T cell receptor beta chains reported below all come from one sample, sequenced in a study of T-cell reconstitution after alpha-beta-depleted transplantation in children. A TCRbeta library incorporating unique molecular identifiers was prepared. TCRdb ran MiXCR on the PCR reads and lists one entry per CDR3 protein. The sample lists about 980,000 distinct CDR3 sequences; 25% to 30% were seen once. The specimen comprised PBMCs, mostly from graft donor cells, sampled 360 days after TCRalphabeta/CD19-depleted stem cell transplant. The receptors originated from a boy less than two years old who had a stem cell transplant for SCID, so the T cells may come from the graft donor.

This clonotype was counted only a few times. The chain recombines TRBV21-1 with TRBJ2-7; the tabulated D call, TRBD1, remains unverified against the DNA. TRBV21-1 is described as a pseudogene. The CDR3 runs 13 residues. The CDR3 region has the DNA TGTGCCAGCAGCACGACCGGGCGAAACGAGCAGTACTTC. Translated, it gives CASSTTGRNEQYF.

This clonotype occurred a few times. J is TRBJ2-3 and V is TRBV6-5; 13 positions match TRBD2. The germline V gene has CDR1 MNHEY and CDR2 SVGAGI. There are 16 residues in the CDR3. The V and J ends lost 2 bases and 4 bases, in that order; junction bases with no gene match: 3. CDR3 in DNA: TGTGCCAGCAGTTACGACGGGACTAGCGGGGCAGATACGCAGTATTTT. Its translation: CASSYDGTSGADTQYF.

The table lists this clonotype with a few counts. The chain combines TRBV12-3 or TRBV12-4 with TRBJ1-4, with 7 bases fitting TRBD1. V was clipped by 6 bases and J by 4 bases; unmatched bases: 14. CDR3 length equals 17 residues. In DNA, the CDR3 is TGTGCCAGCAGGCCGTCGACAGGGCGGTCTGGTAATGAAAAACTGTTTTTT. Its protein product is CASRPSTGRSGNEKLFF.

The rearrangement links TRBV7-9 to TRBJ1-6; perhaps TRBD1 as D (5 bases). This CDR3 has 14 amino acids. With 5 bases removed from V and 8 bases from J, the gap between germline ends came to 13 bases. In germline, CDR1 is SEHNR, CDR2 FQNEAQ (reference sequence). CDR3 bases: TGTGCCAGCAGCCACGGGACGGAACATTCACCCCTCCACTTT. Its protein product is CASSHGTEHSPLHF.

A few counts support this clonotype. The chain combines TRBV5-1 with TRBJ2-5; tentative D call: TRBD1 (5 bases). Trimming took 7 bases from V and 5 from J, leaving 15 bases between them. The CDR3 runs 13 residues. The germline V gene encodes CDR1 SGHRS and CDR2 YFSETQ. The CDR3 loop reads CASEPGSGETQYF. The CDR3 nucleotides are TGCGCCAGCGAGCCGGGTTCAGGGGAGACCCAGTACTTC.

This chain joins TRBV2 and TRBJ2-1; a possible D gene is TRBD2 (5 bases). Trimming cost V 6 bases and J 0 bases, with 12 bases left between them. The CDR3 loop spans 15 amino acids. CDR1 SNHLY and CDR2 FYNNEI come from the germline V gene. CDR3 residues: CASSKDFYSYNEQFF. As DNA, the CDR3 is TGTGCCAGCAGCAAGGACTTTTACTCCTACAATGAGCAGTTCTTC.

In nucleotides, the CDR3 is TGTGCCAGCAGCTTAGGGCGACAGGGGGTTGAAGCTTTCTTT. This codes for CASSLGRQGVEAFF. V usage is TRBV7-9 and J usage is TRBJ1-1, with 9 bases lining up with TRBD1. CDR1 SEHNR and CDR2 FQNEAQ come from the germline V gene (reference sequence). V shed 1 base and J 7 bases; nucleotides not matched to a gene: 4. The CDR3 contains 14 residues.

This clonotype turned up a few times. V usage is TRBV12-3 or TRBV12-4 and J usage is TRBJ1-1; D call uncertain. The CDR3 loop spans 15 amino acids. Trimming took off 3 bases at V and 0 bases at J, with 11 bases between the two ends. CDR3 residues: CASSLGIGMNTEAFF. DNA for the CDR3: TGTGCCAGCAGTTTGGGCATCGGTATGAACACTGAAGCTTTCTTT.

V and J are TRBV6-5 and TRBJ2-6, with D hard to call. CDR1 and CDR2 (germline): MNHEY, SVGAGI. The V and J ends lost 0 bases and 3 bases respectively, with 6 bases between them. The CDR3 has 15 residues. The CDR3 sequence is CASSYSKVGANVLTF. The CDR3 nucleotides read TGTGCCAGCAGTTACTCGAAGGTTGGGGCCAACGTCCTGACTTTC.

This rearrangement joins TRBV15 to TRBJ1-5; the D gene is possibly TRBD1 (6 bases). Germline assignment: CDR1 LNHNV and CDR2 YYDKDF (reference sequence). V was trimmed by 3 bases and J by 1 base, leaving 16 bases between them. The CDR3 runs to 17 residues. The CDR3 region is CATSSGMGGWSNQPQHF. The CDR3 DNA sequence: TGTGCCACCAGCAGTGGAATGGGGGGCTGGAGCAATCAGCCCCAGCATTTT.

This clonotype showed up just a few times. This chain links TRBV5-1 with TRBJ1-1, with D possibly TRBD1 on 5 matching bases. Trimming left V 2 bases short and J 5 bases short, with 13 bases between. CDR1 is SGHRS, CDR2 YFSETQ, per germline. The CDR3 is 14 residues long. The CDR3 DNA reads as TGCGCCAGCAGCTTTGTCGGGGGTGGGACTGAAGCTTTCTTT. It yields the protein CASSFVGGGTEAFF.

The gene calls are TRBV5-1 and TRBJ2-2; 10 bases map to TRBD1. V was clipped by 4 bases and J by 4 bases; unmatched bases: 16. The CDR3 consists of 19 residues. The germline gives CDR1 SGHRS, CDR2 YFSETQ. DNA of the CDR3: TGCGCCAGCAGCCAGATCTTGCGGACAGGGGGTGAGGGCACCGGGGAGCTGTTTTTT. Translated: CASSQILRTGGEGTGELFF.

CDR3 nucleotide sequence: TGTGCCAGCAGTCCTACGCCCCCCTATGGCTACACCTTC. Protein: CASSPTPPYGYTF. V usage is TRBV11-2 and J usage is TRBJ1-2; D uncertain. V was pared by 6 bases and J by 4 bases, with 12 bases between. The CDR3 sequence is 13 residues long. Per the germline V gene, CDR1 is SGHAT and CDR2 is FQNNGV.

V is TRBV18 and J is TRBJ1-1; unclear D gene. Germline CDR1 is KGHSH and CDR2 is LQKENI. V was trimmed by 2 bases and J by 3 bases, leaving 7 bases between them. There are 13 residues in the CDR3. The DNA of the CDR3 is TGTGCCAGCTCACCAAAAGCAGACACTGAAGCTTTCTTT. It translates to CASSPKADTEAFF.

The V and J genes are TRBV15 and TRBJ2-7; 7 bases are shared with TRBD1. The V gene end was trimmed by 3 bases and the J gene end by 2 bases; junction bases not matched to a gene: 10. CDR3 length equals 16 residues. Germline CDR1 LNHNV, CDR2 YYDKDF (reference sequence). The chain's CDR3 is CATSREKGQWAYEQYF. CDR3 nucleotide sequence: TGTGCCACCAGCAGGGAGAAGGGACAGTGGGCCTACGAGCAGTACTTC.

The DNA for the CDR3 is TGCAGCGTCAAAAAGGGGACGTCAAGCACAGATACGCAGTATTTT. Translating gives CSVKKGTSSTDTQYF. The rearrangement links TRBV29-1 to TRBJ2-3; D could derive from TRBD1 or TRBD2 (5 bases each). The CDR3 length is 15 residues. Germline CDR1 and CDR2: SQVTM and ANQGSEA. Trimming stripped 6 bases from V and 0 bases from J, with 16 bases between.

For the CDR3, the DNA is TGCAGTGCTAGAGAGCGCGGGAGACACAGGTCCCAGTACTTC. It is translated as CSARERGRHRSQYF. This sequence joins TRBV20-1 and TRBJ2-5; 7 nucleotides match TRBD2. This CDR3 region has 14 residues. Trimming removed 0 bases from V and 9 bases from J; junction bases left unmatched: 10. Germline V gives CDR1 DFQATT, CDR2 SNEGSKA (reference sequence).

This clonotype was observed a handful of times. The chain joins TRBV27 to TRBJ2-7; tentatively, D is TRBD1 (5 bases). Looked up from germline, CDR1 is MNHEY and CDR2 is SMNVEV (reference sequence). This CDR3 contains 12 residues. V shed 8 bases and J shed 4 bases, with 12 bases lying between them. The CDR3 here is CASGIQGYEQYF. Written as DNA, the CDR3 is TGTGCCAGCGGGATCCAGGGTTACGAGCAGTACTTC.

This clonotype occurred many times. The J gene is TRBJ2-7, the V gene TRBV10-3; tentatively, D is TRBD2 (6 bases). In germline, CDR1 is ENHRY, CDR2 SYGVKD. There are 13 residues in the CDR3. V was shortened by 10 bases and J by 6 bases, with 19 bases between the two germline ends. The CDR3 nucleotides read TGTGCCACTGGGACTCCTCGGGGGATCGAGCAGTACTTC. Translating it yields CATGTPRGIEQYF.

The chain joins TRBV7-9 to TRBJ2-1; TRBD2 might be the D (5 bases). This CDR3 is 15 amino acids long. V dropped 2 bases and J dropped 8 bases, with 16 bases sitting between them. Germline CDR1 is SEHNR and CDR2 is FQNEAQ (reference sequence). Here the CDR3 DNA reads TGTGCCAGCAGCTTATTTTTATCCGGGATCCATGAGCAGTTCTTC. The encoded protein is CASSLFLSGIHEQFF. The whole variable domain, remainder taken from reference TRBV7-9 and TRBJ2-1, is DTGVSQNPRHKITKRGQNVTFRCDPISEHNRLYWYRQTLGQGPEFLTYFQNEAQLEKSRLLSDRFSAERPKGSFSTLEIQRTEQGDSAMYLCASSLFLSGIHEQFFGPGTRLTVL.

This clonotype was observed many times. In nucleotides, the CDR3 is TGCGCCAGCAGCTTGTTGCAGGGAGGGACCGGGGAGCTGTTTTTT. Protein: CASSLLQGGTGELFF. V gene TRBV5-1 combines with J gene TRBJ2-2; TRBD2 agrees at 7 bases. The CDR3 loop spans 15 amino acids. V lost 1 base to trimming and J lost 5 bases; unmatched junction nucleotides: 5. Germline lookup yields CDR1 SGHRS and CDR2 YFSETQ.

This clonotype has a handful of counts. This chain links TRBV3-1 with TRBJ2-3, with TRBD2 identical over 9 bases. The CDR3 has 15 amino acids. After removal of 4 bases from V and 5 bases from J, the junction contained 7 bases not matched to a gene. The germline V gene encodes CDR1 LGHDT and CDR2 YNNKEL (reference sequence). CDR3 loop: CASSPSGAGGDTQYF. The CDR3 bases are TGTGCCAGCAGCCCTAGCGGGGCCGGGGGAGATACGCAGTATTTT.

The genes are TRBV9 and TRBJ2-6, with TRBD1 identical over 8 bases. Germline CDR1 is SGDLS and CDR2 is YYNGEE. CDR3 length equals 19 residues. Germline trimming cut 0 bases from V and 0 bases from J; bases unmatched to any gene: 8. CDR3 bases: TGTGCCAGCAGCGTAGCTACACCAGGGGGCCACTCTGGGGCCAACGTCCTGACTTTC. It translates to CASSVATPGGHSGANVLTF.

The chain has TRBV5-6 and TRBJ1-6; D unresolved. The CDR3 is made up of 14 amino acids. The V gene's germline CDR1 is SGHDT and CDR2 YYEEEE. Trimming left V 4 bases short and J 3 bases short, with 8 bases between. CDR3 loop: CASSPDLYNSPLHF. CDR3 nucleotides: TGTGCCAGCAGCCCCGACCTCTATAATTCACCCCTCCACTTT.

CDR3 region: CASSQDAWQGATAPLHF. DNA for the CDR3: TGCGCCAGCAGCCAAGATGCATGGCAGGGGGCTACGGCACCCCTCCACTTT. The rearrangement links TRBV4-3 to TRBJ1-6; 8 nucleotides line up with TRBD1. J was trimmed by 11 bases and V by 0 bases; bases with no gene match: 12. CDR3 length: 17 residues. The germline V gene has CDR1 LGHNA and CDR2 YSLEER.

This chain joins TRBV18 and TRBJ2-3; D gene ambiguous. The ends were cut back, 2 bases at V and 4 bases at J, with 13 bases in the middle. CDR3 length equals 15 residues. Looked up from germline, CDR1 is KGHSH and CDR2 is LQKENI. In DNA form, the CDR3 reads TGTGCCAGCTCACCATCTCACAGCAGGTCAGATACGCAGTATTTT. This codes for CASSPSHSRSDTQYF.

This clonotype was recorded a few times. The V call is TRBV20-1, the J call TRBJ2-3, with 7 nucleotides matching TRBD2. CDR3 size: 15 residues. Germline values: CDR1 DFQATT, CDR2 SNEGSKA (reference sequence). V trimming: 3 bases; J trimming: 5 bases; junction bases outside the gene matches: 11. The CDR3 spells CSARLNLGRGDTQYF. The CDR3 nucleotides read TGCAGTGCTAGGCTAAACTTGGGGAGGGGAGATACGCAGTATTTT.